The sequence of this T cell receptor (beta chain) was determined in a study of TIL therapy for anti-PD-1-resistant metastatic lung cancer. Study context: Tumors were harvested before any PD-1/PD-L1 blockade. Median tumor PD-L1 proportion score was approximately 6.3%.

The germline CDR1 and CDR2 sequences are SGHNT and YYREEE (reference sequence). This CDR3 comprises 15 residues. The trim removed 3 bases at V and 7 bases at J, leaving 7 bases unmatched. Sample time point: pre-treatment sample, taken before nivolumab and TIL therapy. This was the immunoSEQ v3 assay. Sequencing used immunoSEQ multiplex PCR; TCRdb keeps in-frame clones, though not all of them. There are about 57,000 clones in the sample; 79% occur only once, and about 5% lies in the top ten. This clone came up once. This TCR came from a woman aged 25-85 years with non-small cell lung cancer. The input for sequencing was blood, taken at baseline. This chain connects TRBV5-4 to TRBJ2-2; 9 bases are shared with TRBD1. DNA of the CDR3: TGTGCCAGCAGCTCTTGGGACAGGGTAGGCGGGGAGCTGTTTTTT. Protein sequence: CASSSWDRVGGELFF.